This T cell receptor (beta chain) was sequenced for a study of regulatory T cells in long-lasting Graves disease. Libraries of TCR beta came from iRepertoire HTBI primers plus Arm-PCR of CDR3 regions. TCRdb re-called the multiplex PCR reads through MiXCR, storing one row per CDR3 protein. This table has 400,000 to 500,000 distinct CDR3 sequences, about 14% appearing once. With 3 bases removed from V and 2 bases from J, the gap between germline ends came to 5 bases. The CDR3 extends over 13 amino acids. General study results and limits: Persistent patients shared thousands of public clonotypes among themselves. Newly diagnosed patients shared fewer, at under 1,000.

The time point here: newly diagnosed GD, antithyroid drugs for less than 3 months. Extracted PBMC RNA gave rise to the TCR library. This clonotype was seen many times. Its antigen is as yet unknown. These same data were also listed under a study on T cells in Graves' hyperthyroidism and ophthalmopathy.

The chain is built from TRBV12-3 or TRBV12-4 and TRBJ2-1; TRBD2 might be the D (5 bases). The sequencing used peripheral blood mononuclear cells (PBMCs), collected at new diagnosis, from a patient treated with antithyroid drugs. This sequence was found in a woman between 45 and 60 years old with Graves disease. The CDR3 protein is CASSFGTYNEQFF. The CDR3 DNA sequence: TGTGCCAGCAGTTTCGGGACCTACAATGAGCAGTTCTTC.